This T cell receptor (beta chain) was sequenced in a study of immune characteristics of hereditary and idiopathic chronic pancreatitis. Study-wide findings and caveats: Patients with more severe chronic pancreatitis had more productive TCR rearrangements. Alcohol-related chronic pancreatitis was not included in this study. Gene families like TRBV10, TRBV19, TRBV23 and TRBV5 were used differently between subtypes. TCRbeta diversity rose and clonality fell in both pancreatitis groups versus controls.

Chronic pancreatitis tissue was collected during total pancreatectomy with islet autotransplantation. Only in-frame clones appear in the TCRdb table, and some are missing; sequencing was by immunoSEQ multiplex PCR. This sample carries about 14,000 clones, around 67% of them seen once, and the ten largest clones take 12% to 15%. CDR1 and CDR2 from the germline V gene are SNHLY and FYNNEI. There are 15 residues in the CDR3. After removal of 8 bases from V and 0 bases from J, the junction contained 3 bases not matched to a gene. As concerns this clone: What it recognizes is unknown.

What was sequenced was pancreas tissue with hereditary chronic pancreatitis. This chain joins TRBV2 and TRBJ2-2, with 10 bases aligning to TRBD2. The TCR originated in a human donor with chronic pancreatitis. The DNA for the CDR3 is TGTGCCAGCCAAGGACTAGCGGCGAACACCGGGGAGCTGTTTTTT. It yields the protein CASQGLAANTGELFF.